In this sample, the clone carrying this TCR beta chain turned up a few times. The antigen is not known. Newly diagnosed, the hyperthyroidism patients had under 2 months' duration and were aged 18 to 65. The diagnosis combined clinical symptoms, thyroxine, TRAb, thyroid ultrasound and orbital computed tomography scans. The PBMCs originated from approximately 10 ml of fresh peripheral blood. The sequenced template was RNA, covering the TCR beta CDR3 region. Second-round multiplex PCR came after a first-round RT-PCR that employed HTBI primers. TCRdb independently ran MiXCR on the multiplex PCR reads; one entry per CDR3 protein. In the table there are fewer than 650,000 distinct CDR3 sequences, 20% to 25% of which are singletons. The data stem from a study of Graves' ophthalmopathy and Graves' hyperthyroidism. The length of the CDR3 is 14 residues. CDR1 is MRHNA and CDR2 is SNTAGT in the germline V gene. V lost 6 bases to trimming and J lost 3 bases, with 12 bases between them.

Overall study results and limits: Also, most clonotypes expanded in the thyroid above 0.001 frequency appeared in blood.

Material for sequencing was peripheral blood. This clonotype was sampled from a woman under 30 with stable Graves' hyperthyroidism. Some clones in this sample may be carry-over from other donors' samples. The chain links TRBV6-4 to TRBJ1-5; no definite D call. The chain's CDR3 is CASSPSGLNQPQHF. The CDR3 nucleotides are TGTGCCAGCAGCCCTTCAGGCCTCAATCAGCCCCAGCATTTT.